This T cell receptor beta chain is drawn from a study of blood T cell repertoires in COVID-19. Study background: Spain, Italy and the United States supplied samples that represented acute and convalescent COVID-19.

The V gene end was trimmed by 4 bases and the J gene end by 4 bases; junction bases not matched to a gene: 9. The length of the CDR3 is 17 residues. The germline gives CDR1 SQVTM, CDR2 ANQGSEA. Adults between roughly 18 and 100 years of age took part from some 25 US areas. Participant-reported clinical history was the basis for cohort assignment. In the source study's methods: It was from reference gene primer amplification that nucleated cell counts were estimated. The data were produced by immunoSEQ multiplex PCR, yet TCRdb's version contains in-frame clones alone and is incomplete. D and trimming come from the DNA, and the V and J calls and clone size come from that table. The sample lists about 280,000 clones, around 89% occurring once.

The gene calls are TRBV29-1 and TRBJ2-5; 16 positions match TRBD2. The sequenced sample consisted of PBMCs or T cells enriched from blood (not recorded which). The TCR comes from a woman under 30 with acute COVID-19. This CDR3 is CSVAGGLAGGQRETQYF. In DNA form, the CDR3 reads TGCAGCGTTGCGGGGGGACTAGCGGGAGGGCAAAGAGAGACCCAGTACTTC.